This entry is about one T cell receptor beta chain. This sample is drawn from a study of blood T cell repertoires in COVID-19. Study-level information: Material from acute and convalescent COVID-19 was sourced from the United States, Italy and Spain. T cells, B-cell-depleted T cells, or PBMCs supplied cDNA or gDNA.

V dropped 6 bases and J dropped 5 bases, with 13 bases sitting between them. Germline values: CDR1 MNHEY, CDR2 SVGAGI. The CDR3 contains 13 residues. Original data processing: Reference gene primers were amplified, and this amplification served to estimate nucleated cell counts. Method: immunoSEQ multiplex PCR; TCRdb's copy keeps in-frame clones and lacks some. The V and J calls and the clone size are those of that table, but D and trimming were determined from the DNA. The sample lists some 220,000 clones; under 85% were seen once. The receptor was derived from a human donor in a cohort sampled during active COVID-19. J is TRBJ2-5 and V is TRBV6-5; D remains ambiguous. The sample consisted of peripheral blood. Written as DNA, the CDR3 is TGTGCCAGCAGCCCCGCCGGCAGGGAGACCCAGTACTTC. Translating gives CASSPAGRETQYF.